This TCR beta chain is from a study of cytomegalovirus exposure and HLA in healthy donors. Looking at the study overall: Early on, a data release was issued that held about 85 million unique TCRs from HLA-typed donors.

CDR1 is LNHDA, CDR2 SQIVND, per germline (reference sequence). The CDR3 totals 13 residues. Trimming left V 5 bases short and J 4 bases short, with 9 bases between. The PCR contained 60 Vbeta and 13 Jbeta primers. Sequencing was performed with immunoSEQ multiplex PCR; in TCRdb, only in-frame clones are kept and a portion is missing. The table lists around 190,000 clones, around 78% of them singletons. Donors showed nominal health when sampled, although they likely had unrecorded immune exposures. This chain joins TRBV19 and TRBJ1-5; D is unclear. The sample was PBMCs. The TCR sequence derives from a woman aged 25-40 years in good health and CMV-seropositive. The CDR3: CASSWAENQPQHF. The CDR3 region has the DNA TGTGCCAGTAGTTGGGCAGAAAATCAGCCCCAGCATTTT. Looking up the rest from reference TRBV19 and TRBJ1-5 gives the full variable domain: DGGITQSPKYLFRKEGQNVTLSCEQNLNHDAMYWYRQDPGQGLRLIYYSQIVNDFQKGDIAEGYSVSREKKESFPLTVTSAQKNPTAFYLCASSWAENQPQHFGDGTRLSIL.